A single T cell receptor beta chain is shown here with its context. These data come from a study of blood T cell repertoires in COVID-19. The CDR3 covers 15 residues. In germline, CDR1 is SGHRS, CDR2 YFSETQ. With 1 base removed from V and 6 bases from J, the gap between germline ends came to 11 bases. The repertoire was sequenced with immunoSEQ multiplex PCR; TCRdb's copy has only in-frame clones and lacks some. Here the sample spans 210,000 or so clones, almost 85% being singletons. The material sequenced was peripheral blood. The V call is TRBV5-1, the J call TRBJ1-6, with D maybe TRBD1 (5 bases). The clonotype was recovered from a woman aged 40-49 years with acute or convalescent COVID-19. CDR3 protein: CASSLLGGFNSPLHF. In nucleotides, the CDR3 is TGCGCCAGCAGCTTGCTCGGGGGTTTTAATTCACCCCTCCACTTT.